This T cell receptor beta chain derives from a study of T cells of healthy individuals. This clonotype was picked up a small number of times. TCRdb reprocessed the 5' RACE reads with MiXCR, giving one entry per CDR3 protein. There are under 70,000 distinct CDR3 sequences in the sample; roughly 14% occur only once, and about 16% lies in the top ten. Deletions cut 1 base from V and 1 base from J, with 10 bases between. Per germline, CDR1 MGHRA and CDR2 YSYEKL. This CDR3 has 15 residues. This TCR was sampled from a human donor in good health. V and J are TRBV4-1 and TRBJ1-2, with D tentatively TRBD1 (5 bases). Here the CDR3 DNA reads TGCGCCAGCAGCCAAGTTCGGGGGGATAACTATGGCTACACCTTC. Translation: CASSQVRGDNYGYTF.